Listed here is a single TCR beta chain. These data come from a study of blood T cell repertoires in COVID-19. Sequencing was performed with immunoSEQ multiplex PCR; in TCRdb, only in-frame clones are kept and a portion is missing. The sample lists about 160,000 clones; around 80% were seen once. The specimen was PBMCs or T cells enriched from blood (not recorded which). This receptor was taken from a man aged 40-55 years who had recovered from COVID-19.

The CDR3 DNA is TGTGCCAGCAGCCTGGGACTAGCGGGGGGCGGGGAGACCCAGTACTTC. This gives the protein CASSLGLAGGGETQYF. This chain connects TRBV7-2 to TRBJ2-5, with TRBD2 matching 15 bases. V lost 5 bases and J lost 5; bases outside the gene matches: 6. Germline CDR1 and CDR2: SGHTA and FQGNSA. This CDR3 has 16 residues.